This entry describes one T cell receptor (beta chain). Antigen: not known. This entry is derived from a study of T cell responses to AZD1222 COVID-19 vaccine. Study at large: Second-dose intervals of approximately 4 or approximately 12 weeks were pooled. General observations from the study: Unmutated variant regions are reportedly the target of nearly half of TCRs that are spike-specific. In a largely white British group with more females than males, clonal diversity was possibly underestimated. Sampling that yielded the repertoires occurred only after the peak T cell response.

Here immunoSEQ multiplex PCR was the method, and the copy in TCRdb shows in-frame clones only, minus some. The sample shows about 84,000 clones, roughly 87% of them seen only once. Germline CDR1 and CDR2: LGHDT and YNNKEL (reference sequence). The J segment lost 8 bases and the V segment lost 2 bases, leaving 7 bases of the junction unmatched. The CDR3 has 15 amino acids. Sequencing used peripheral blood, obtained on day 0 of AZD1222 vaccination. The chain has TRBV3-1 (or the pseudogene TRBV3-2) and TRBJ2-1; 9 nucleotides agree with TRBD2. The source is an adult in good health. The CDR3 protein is CASSQISGRRDEQFF. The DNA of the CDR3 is TGTGCCAGCAGCCAAATTAGCGGGAGACGGGATGAGCAGTTCTTC.